The 16 T cell receptor beta chains presented below share a single source sample, sequenced in a study of beta chain features in type 1 diabetes. Sequencing targeted expressed TCRB transcripts, as all isolated RNA had been reverse transcribed. TCRdb's table, derived via immunoSEQ multiplex PCR, lists solely in-frame clones and lacks some. This repertoire shows hundreds of thousands of clones, roughly a sixth found once; its top ten account for 0.02% to 0.025%. The sequencing input was naive CD4+ T cells from blood. The receptor set was obtained from a woman under 30 in good health.

The chain employs TRBV7-3 and TRBJ2-1; 9 bases line up with TRBD2. This CDR3 contains 14 residues. CDR1 and CDR2 from the germline V gene are SGHTA and FQGTGA. With V trimmed by 5 bases and J by 8 bases, 7 bases remained unmatched. The CDR3 here is CASSPPGLADEQFF. CDR3 coding DNA: TGTGCCAGCAGCCCACCGGGACTAGCCGATGAGCAGTTCTTC.

A remark on this clone: This same CDR3 is encoded by further DNA sequences in the sample. The chain uses TRBV10-3 and TRBJ1-2, with unresolved D. Trimming took off 3 bases at V and 2 bases at J, with 4 bases between the two ends. Per germline, CDR1 ENHRY and CDR2 SYGVKD. This CDR3 is built from 12 residues. The DNA of the CDR3 is TGTGCCATCAGTGAAACCAACTATGGCTACACCTTC. Its protein product is CAISETNYGYTF.

The chain uses TRBV20-1 and TRBJ1-1; D gene ambiguous. CDR3 size: 11 residues. CDR1 and CDR2 (germline): DFQATT, SNEGSKA (reference sequence). Trimming shortened V by 3 bases and J by 6 bases, and 8 bases separated the two germline ends. The CDR3 DNA reads as TGCAGTGCTAGGGCAGGAGCTGAAGCTTTCTTT. Amino acid sequence: CSARAGAEAFF.

As to this clone: At the DNA level, this CDR3 is encoded by other sequences in the same sample as well. The gene calls are TRBV10-3 and TRBJ2-2; D is unclear. The CDR3 covers 11 residues. Trimming stripped 3 bases from V and 4 bases from J, with 0 bases between. Per the germline V gene, CDR1 is ENHRY and CDR2 is SYGVKD. The DNA for the CDR3 is TGTGCCATCAGTGACACCGGGGAGCTGTTTTTT. It translates to CAISDTGELFF.

The chain combines TRBV4-2 with TRBJ2-3; D might be TRBD2 (6 bases). The V gene's germline CDR1 is LGHNA and CDR2 YNFKEQ. V was clipped by 1 base and J by 6 bases, with 11 bases between them. The CDR3 is 14 residues long. CDR3 in amino acids: CASSQAPRGDTQYF. The CDR3 DNA follows: TGTGCCAGCAGCCAAGCCCCCCGGGGGGATACGCAGTATTTT.

The genes are TRBV19 and TRBJ2-3, with 13 nucleotides matching TRBD2. The CDR3 extends over 20 amino acids. Germline V CDR1 and CDR2: LNHDA, SQIVND (reference sequence). V was pared by 4 bases and J by 4 bases, with 17 bases of the junction left unmatched. The CDR3: CASSTRDGGTSGNSADTQYF. CDR3 bases: TGTGCCAGTAGTACTAGGGACGGTGGGACTAGCGGGAACTCGGCAGATACGCAGTATTTT.

A few counts support this clone. The genes are TRBV9 and TRBJ1-2; D remains ambiguous. Germline CDR1 SGDLS, CDR2 YYNGEE. This CDR3 contains 13 residues. With 0 bases removed from V and 8 bases from J, the gap between germline ends came to 11 bases. CDR3 sequence (DNA): TGTGCCAGCAGCGTAGAAGGAGCCGGCGGCTACACCTTC. Its translation is CASSVEGAGGYTF.

This clone was recorded a few times. The chain is built from TRBV6-5 and TRBJ2-1; D unresolved. V shed 5 bases and J shed 8 bases, with 16 bases lying between them. This CDR3 has 14 amino acids. Germline assignment: CDR1 MNHEY and CDR2 SVGAGI. CDR3 amino acids: CASSQGIFVYEQFF. The CDR3 nucleotides read TGTGCCAGCAGTCAAGGGATTTTTGTCTATGAGCAGTTCTTC.

This clone was found a few times. The V call is TRBV19, the J call TRBJ2-7, with D hard to call. CDR3 length equals 13 residues. V was pared by 8 bases and J by 6 bases, with 17 bases between. Looked up from germline, CDR1 is LNHDA and CDR2 is SQIVND (reference sequence). CDR3 region: CASRTGDVIEQYF. CDR3 nucleotides: TGTGCCAGTCGTACCGGAGATGTGATCGAGCAGTACTTC. The entire variable domain, with the rest obtained from reference TRBV19 and TRBJ2-7, is as follows: DGGITQSPKYLFRKEGQNVTLSCEQNLNHDAMYWYRQDPGQGLRLIYYSQIVNDFQKGDIAEGYSVSREKKESFPLTVTSAQKNPTAFYLCASRTGDVIEQYFGPGTRLTVT.

This clone has a handful of counts. The V gene is TRBV4-3, the J gene TRBJ2-1; 7 nucleotides match TRBD2. This CDR3 is 14 amino acids long. V was pared by 6 bases and J by 4 bases, with 6 bases of the junction left unmatched. Germline V gene sequence: CDR1 LGHNA, CDR2 YSLEER. The CDR3 sequence is CASSIQRDYNEQFF. As DNA, the CDR3 is TGCGCCAGCAGTATCCAGCGGGATTACAATGAGCAGTTCTTC.

This clone was observed a few times. The chain employs TRBV7-3 and TRBJ2-1; D unclear. Per germline, CDR1 SGHTA and CDR2 FQGTGA. The germline V and J ends were trimmed by 6 bases and 8 bases, with 5 bases remaining between them. This CDR3 contains 10 residues. The CDR3: CASRRYEQFF. As DNA, the CDR3 is TGTGCCAGCAGGCGCTATGAGCAGTTCTTC.

This clone was counted only a few times. The V call is TRBV2, the J call TRBJ2-5, with 7 bases matching TRBD2. This CDR3 is 14 amino acids long. Trimming removed 6 bases from V and 4 bases from J; junction bases left unmatched: 8. CDR1 SNHLY and CDR2 FYNNEI come from the germline V gene. For the CDR3, the DNA is TGTGCCAGCAGAAAAACTTTAGCGGGAGAGACCCAGTACTTC. Translation gives CASRKTLAGETQYF.

This clone was seen a few times. The gene calls are TRBV25-1 and TRBJ2-1, with D maybe TRBD2 (6 bases). CDR1 is MGHDK and CDR2 is SYGVNS in the germline V gene. Trimming pared 1 base from V and 3 bases from J, leaving 10 bases between. The CDR3 length is 15 residues. Written as DNA, the CDR3 is TGTGCCAGCAGTGAATCGGGCGGGGTCTACAATGAGCAGTTCTTC. This sequence encodes CASSESGGVYNEQFF.

J is TRBJ2-1 and V is TRBV25-1; no reliable D call. This CDR3 is built from 11 residues. The ends were cut back, 4 bases at V and 6 bases at J, with 4 bases in the middle. Germline V gene lookup returns CDR1 MGHDK and CDR2 SYGVNS. In nucleotides, the CDR3 is TGTGCCAGCAGTGGTCTCAATGAGCAGTTCTTC. Its protein is CASSGLNEQFF.

The DNA of the CDR3 is TGTGCCAGCATGAGGACGTACCTACTCGAGCAGTACTTC. Protein sequence: CASMRTYLLEQYF. V gene TRBV2 combines with J gene TRBJ2-7; D unclear. With 7 bases removed from V and 6 bases from J, the gap between germline ends came to 16 bases. The CDR3 is made up of 13 amino acids. Germline values: CDR1 SNHLY, CDR2 FYNNEI.

In this sample, this clone turned up a few times. The chain combines TRBV5-6 with TRBJ2-5; maybe TRBD2 (5 bases). Trimming pared 3 bases from V and 5 bases from J, leaving 14 bases between. Germline loops: CDR1 SGHDT, CDR2 YYEEEE. This CDR3 comprises 14 residues. CDR3 sequence reads: CASSSSKGGETQYF. The CDR3 coding sequence is TGTGCCAGCAGCTCGTCTAAGGGCGGGGAGACCCAGTACTTC.